What follows is one T cell receptor beta chain and its context. Its antigen is as yet unknown. CDR1 SGHTA and CDR2 FQGNSA come from the germline V gene. This CDR3 has 14 amino acids. V was clipped by 5 bases and J by 6 bases, with 16 bases between them. This sample stems from a study of vaccination and CD4 T cells after COVID-19. Study in general: Either the Pfizer-BioNTech BNT162b2 or Moderna mRNA-1273 vaccine was given as two doses.

The Oncomine TCR Beta short-read assay was what sequenced the DNA obtained from cultured CD4+ T cells. Via MiXCR, TCRdb re-called the PCR reads, giving one row per CDR3 protein. This table holds 9,500 to 10,000 distinct CDR3 sequences, 30% to 45% found once. The treatment is: 10-day PBMC culture with coronavirus spike peptide pools or control peptides (ViraFEST assay). The sequence was obtained from a human donor who had recovered from COVID-19. Sample: CD4+ T cells from blood, cultured in vitro. The chain combines TRBV7-2 with TRBJ1-2; D is unresolved. The CDR3 loop reads CASSLQPGYDGYTF. In nucleotides, the CDR3 is TGTGCCAGCAGCCTCCAGCCCGGCTACGATGGCTACACCTTC.